This T cell receptor (beta chain) was recorded in a study of regulatory T cells in long-lasting Graves disease. Points from the study as a whole: Relative to newly diagnosed Graves' patients, persistent ones had lower TCR diversity. TRBV28, TRBJ1-2 and TRBJ2-5 were favored in persistent disease.

Noted time point: persistent/refractory GD, antithyroid drugs over 5 years with positive TRAb. Making the TCR library involved RNA that had been extracted from PBMCs. Deletions cut 5 bases from V and 7 bases from J, with 30 bases between. Germline CDR1 reads ENHRY; CDR2 reads SYGVKD. CDR3 length: 20 amino acids. Only a few counts were recorded for this clonotype. Its antigen is unknown. Building the TCR beta libraries relied on iRepertoire HTBI primers, and CDR3 regions underwent Arm-PCR. TCRdb processed the multiplex PCR reads anew with MiXCR; each CDR3 protein has one entry. The table shows around 340,000 distinct CDR3 sequences, with 15% to 20% occurring only once.

The specimen comprised peripheral blood mononuclear cells (PBMCs), sampled when the disease was refractory, from a patient treated with antithyroid drugs. This rearrangement joins TRBV10-3 to TRBJ1-6; D gene unclear. The receptor comes from a female donor with Graves disease. CDR3 sequence (DNA): TGTGCCATCAGTCCAGTGCTCGGGCACCCCCCCTCGACTGGGAATTCACCCCTCCACTTT. Encoded protein: CAISPVLGHPPSTGNSPLHF.